This section outlines one TCR beta chain sequence together with its context. The antigen remains unidentified. The data were obtained in a study of shared clonotypes between healthy human individuals. Germline CDR1 and CDR2: MDHEN and SYDVKM. The V and J ends lost 3 bases and 10 bases respectively, with 13 bases between them. The length of the CDR3 is 13 residues. As processed by the authors: Junction-only sequences without quality scores came from ImmunoSEQ, so filtering differed. TCRdb keeps only in-frame clones here, not all; method: immunoSEQ multiplex PCR. The V and J calls and clone size come from that table; D and trimming were worked out from the DNA. The sample has 660,000 or so clones, approximately 96% seen once. Study conclusions and caveats: Rarefaction revealed incomplete sorted-subset sequencing despite large depth.

Terminally differentiated effector memory CD45RA+ cells were excluded from the naive CD8 cells, which were CD45RO-negative and positively selected for CCR7. The chain employs TRBV28 and TRBJ2-1; tentatively, D is TRBD1 or TRBD2 (5 bases each). Sequenced material: naive CD8+ T cells sorted from blood. The TCR was taken from a woman in her twenties or thirties in good health. CDR3 sequence (DNA): TGTGCCAGCAGTTTGGGACGGCAAAGCGAGCAGTTCTTC. Protein sequence: CASSLGRQSEQFF.